This T cell receptor (beta chain) was captured in a study of blood T cell repertoires in COVID-19. Study as a whole: Samples of COVID-19 (acute and convalescent) were obtained from the United States, Italy and Spain. PBMCs, B-cell-depleted T cells, or T cells provided the cDNA or gDNA that made up the material.

CDR1 is MGHDK, CDR2 SYGVNS, per germline. The CDR3 covers 15 residues. V was pared by 4 bases and J by 5 bases, with 7 bases of the junction left unmatched. Original analysis: Quantification of nucleated cells was approximated via reference gene primer amplification. The protocol was immunoSEQ multiplex PCR, while the TCRdb copy is restricted to in-frame clones and leaves out a portion. That table gives V, J and clone size, and the DNA gave D and trimming. The repertoire holds 90,000 to 150,000 clones, with over 75% as singletons. The rearrangement uses TRBV25-1 and TRBJ2-5; 10 nucleotides match TRBD2. The sequence was collected from a man between 65 and 80 years old with active or convalescent COVID-19. Sample: peripheral blood. The CDR3 nucleotides read TGTGCCAGCAGTGTACCTAGCGGGAGAAAGGAGACCCAGTACTTC. It specifies CASSVPSGRKETQYF.